What follows describes a single TCR beta chain. What it binds is not known. Enrollment shut out patients with autoimmune disease history or systemic immunosuppression. The entry originates in a study of OX40 agonist ivuxolimab in advanced cancers. Study summary: Age averaged approximately 60 years (range roughly 23 to 80), and around 87% were male.

Study observations and caveats: CD8+ T cells (on average) carried more expanded clones than CD4+ T cells.

This CDR3 has 17 amino acids. CDR1 is SGHKS and CDR2 is YYEKEE in the germline V gene (reference sequence). Trimming cost V 0 bases and J 5 bases; bases outside gene matches: 10. Some clones are missing from TCRdb's copy, which holds only in-frame ones; the method was immunoSEQ multiplex PCR. The sample holds 40,000 to 45,000 clones; approximately 80% are singletons and the top ten take around 5%. This chain connects TRBV5-5 to TRBJ2-5, with 10 bases fitting TRBD2. The TCR sequence derives from an adult with an advanced solid tumor such as melanoma, head and neck, liver or kidney cancer. The specimen comprised CD4+ or CD8+ T cells sorted from blood, sampled in a trial of the OX40 agonist ivuxolimab. The CDR3, as DNA: TGTGCCAGCAGCTTGGGGGCGAGTCTAGCGGGGGTGGAGACCCAGTACTTC. As protein: CASSLGASLAGVETQYF.